The T cell receptor beta chain under discussion was sequenced for a study of control samples from healthy donors and cancer patients. In its sample, this clone was seen a few times. V lost 1 base and J lost 1, with 10 bases in between. Germline V gene sequence: CDR1 SGHTA, CDR2 FQGNSA. This CDR3 spans 15 amino acids. The method was immunoSEQ multiplex PCR; TCRdb's version includes in-frame clones alone and lacks a portion of them. The sample has about 61,000 clones, around 87% seen once. Sequenced sample: PBMCs. This chain joins TRBV7-2 and TRBJ1-1; no clear D. This TCR was recovered from a man in his 60s with colorectal cancer. The CDR3 here is CASSLGALGNTEAFF. The CDR3 DNA follows: TGTGCCAGCAGCTTAGGGGCCCTGGGGAACACTGAAGCTTTCTTT.